This TCR beta chain was found in a study of blood T cells in healthy people across ages. Study-level background: Template switching caught about one barcoded beta molecule for each two T cells.

For this clonotype: Its antigen is not identified.

Study-level findings and limits: Significant beta diversity loss was already apparent by age roughly 43, declining roughly linearly.

A second PCR of 7 to 11 cycles used a sample-barcoded 5' primer and a J-beta primer mix. TCRdb passed the 5' RACE reads through MiXCR, listing each CDR3 protein once. Found here are 870,000 or so distinct CDR3 sequences, 29% of them singletons; the top ten hold around 15%. Germline V gene sequence: CDR1 SNHLY, CDR2 FYNNEI. This CDR3 has 14 amino acids. V lost 1 base and J lost 8, with 12 bases in between. Sequencing was performed on blood. V usage is TRBV2 and J usage is TRBJ1-5; D is perhaps TRBD1 (5 bases). The source of this sequence is a woman of 80 years or more in good health. CDR3 protein: CASSEDPPGKPQHF. The DNA for the CDR3 is TGTGCCAGCAGTGAAGATCCCCCAGGGAAGCCCCAGCATTTT. Based on the CDR3 plus reference TRBV2 and TRBJ1-5, the full variable domain is EPEVTQTPSHQVTQMGQEVILRCVPISNHLYFYWYRQILGQKVEFLVSFYNNEISEKSEIFDDQFSVERPDGSNFTLKIRSTKLEDSAMYFCASSEDPPGKPQHFGDGTRLSIL.